The clone carrying this T cell receptor (beta chain) appeared a few times. The antigen is not known. The V gene lost 3 bases and the J gene lost 6 bases, with 8 bases spanning the gap. This CDR3 is built from 12 residues. The germline gives CDR1 SNHLY, CDR2 FYNNEI. Investigators reverse transcribed all isolated RNA, so they sequenced expressed TCRB transcripts. The assay was immunoSEQ multiplex PCR, and TCRdb's table has in-frame clones only and misses some. The table has some 290,000 clones, over 11% seen once; the top ten hold approximately 0.015%. This entry comes from a study of beta chain features in type 1 diabetes. Study-level points and caveats: Within each of all four CD4+ subsets, Type 1 diabetes patients had TCRB CDR3s that were moderately but significantly shorter.

Sequencing was done on a sample of naive CD4+ T cells from blood. The chain joins TRBV2 to TRBJ1-1, with unresolved D. The receptor's source is a man younger than 40 with type 1 diabetes. In DNA, the CDR3 is TGTGCCAGCAGTGAGTCTCGTGCTGAAGCTTTCTTT. Its translation: CASSESRAEAFF.